This T cell receptor beta chain was captured by sequencing in a study of control samples from healthy donors and cancer patients. Method: immunoSEQ multiplex PCR; TCRdb's copy keeps in-frame clones and lacks some. The sample contains 160,000 or so clones, over 90% of which appear only once. This clonotype was obtained from a woman aged 25 to 39 in good health. The sequencing sample was made of blood.

CDR3 nucleotide sequence: TGTGCCAGCAGCCGATCGGGACGAGAAGAGCAGTACTTC. The encoded protein is CASSRSGREEQYF. The chain recombines TRBV6-5 with TRBJ2-7; D is perhaps TRBD1 or TRBD2 (5 bases each). Germline assignment: CDR1 MNHEY and CDR2 SVGAGI. The CDR3 extends over 13 amino acids. V was trimmed by 6 bases and J by 7 bases, leaving 16 bases between them.